This T cell receptor (beta chain) is drawn from a study of T cell responses to AZD1222 COVID-19 vaccine. Germline CDR1 reads SEHNR; CDR2 reads FQNEAQ (reference sequence). The CDR3 is 12 residues long. V dropped 4 bases and J dropped 7 bases, with 11 bases sitting between them. TCRdb keeps only in-frame clones here, not all; method: immunoSEQ multiplex PCR. The sample lists roughly 120,000 clones; about 90% were seen once. The chain links TRBV7-9 to TRBJ2-7; either TRBD1 or TRBD2 may fit D (5 bases each). The sample consisted of peripheral blood, taken on day 0 of AZD1222 vaccination. The source of this sequence is an adult in good health. In DNA, the CDR3 is TGTGCCAGCAGCTCATGGGACCAAGAGCAGTACTTC. Encoded protein: CASSSWDQEQYF. The full variable domain, completed using reference TRBV7-9 and TRBJ2-7, is DTGVSQNPRHKITKRGQNVTFRCDPISEHNRLYWYRQTLGQGPEFLTYFQNEAQLEKSRLLSDRFSAERPKGSFSTLEIQRTEQGDSAMYLCASSSWDQEQYFGPGTRLTVT.